These 10 T cell receptor beta chains share one sample of origin, sequenced in a study of OX40 agonist ivuxolimab in advanced cancers. Assay: immunoSEQ multiplex PCR; the TCRdb copy retains only in-frame clones and omits some. Of tens of thousands of clones in the sample, about 85% are singletons; the top ten hold over 3%. This sample comprised CD4+ or CD8+ T cells sorted from blood, obtained in a trial of the OX40 agonist ivuxolimab. Receptors were obtained from an adult with an advanced solid tumor such as melanoma, head and neck, liver or kidney cancer.

The V gene is TRBV19, the J gene TRBJ1-4; D gene unclear. Trimming took off 4 bases at V and 4 bases at J, with 10 bases between the two ends. The CDR3 is made up of 14 amino acids. The germline V gene encodes CDR1 LNHDA and CDR2 SQIVND (reference sequence). This chain's CDR3 is CASSNWPGNEKLFF. Written as DNA, the CDR3 is TGTGCCAGTAGTAATTGGCCAGGTAATGAAAAACTGTTTTTT.

The J gene is TRBJ1-2, the V gene TRBV9; no reliable D call. The CDR3 is made up of 15 amino acids. Trimming removed 0 bases at V and 0 bases at J, with 9 bases between. Germline assignment: CDR1 SGDLS and CDR2 YYNGEE. The CDR3: CASSVDTPPNYGYTF. Written as DNA, the CDR3 is TGTGCCAGCAGCGTAGACACACCTCCTAACTATGGCTACACCTTC.

This rearrangement joins TRBV5-4 to TRBJ2-7; TRBD1 agrees at 7 bases. The germline V gene has CDR1 SGHNT and CDR2 YYREEE (reference sequence). V lost 4 bases and J lost 6; bases outside the gene matches: 4. CDR3 size: 12 residues. CDR3 coding DNA: TGTGCCAGCAGCAAGACAGGGAGCGAGCAGTACTTC. Its protein is CASSKTGSEQYF.

J is TRBJ2-4 and V is TRBV5-5, with no clear D. The V end lost 3 bases, the J end lost 4 bases, and 11 bases lay between the germline ends. Germline V CDR1 and CDR2: SGHKS, YYEKEE (reference sequence). This CDR3 has 14 residues. The CDR3 reads CASSSTVTKNIQYF. The CDR3 DNA reads TGTGCCAGCAGCTCGACGGTGACAAAAAACATTCAGTACTTC.

V usage is TRBV5-1 and J usage is TRBJ2-7; a weak D match, TRBD2 (5 bases). Trimming took 5 bases from V and 0 from J, leaving 9 bases between them. This CDR3 is built from 13 residues. Germline assignment: CDR1 SGHRS and CDR2 YFSETQ. The CDR3 DNA sequence: TGCGCCAGCAGGAGGGCGAGCTCCTACGAGCAGTACTTC. This gives the protein CASRRASSYEQYF. Full variable domain (outside the CDR3, taken from reference TRBV5-1 and TRBJ2-7): KAGVTQTPRYLIKTRGQQVTLSCSPISGHRSVSWYQQTPGQGLQFLFEYFSETQRNKGNFPGRFSGRQFSNSRSEMNVSTLELGDSALYLCASRRASSYEQYFGPGTRLTVT.

The chain joins TRBV7-3 to TRBJ2-3; D is undetermined. The germline CDR1 and CDR2 sequences are SGHTA and FQGTGA. The CDR3 totals 13 residues. The ends were cut back, 5 bases at V and 6 bases at J, with 12 bases in the middle. The CDR3 nucleotides are TGTGCCAGCAGCGCAAGGCCTCGCGATACGCAGTATTTT. As protein: CASSARPRDTQYF.

The rearrangement links TRBV4-3 to TRBJ1-1; TRBD1 is a possible D gene (6 bases). Germline values: CDR1 LGHNA, CDR2 YSLEER. Between the trimmed V and J ends, which lost 0 bases and 1 base, there was a span of 15 bases. The CDR3 is 17 amino acids. In DNA form, the CDR3 reads TGCGCCAGCAGCCAAGATTGGACAGCGATCGGGAACACTGAAGCTTTCTTT. Amino acid sequence: CASSQDWTAIGNTEAFF.

This clone has just one count. The chain is built from TRBV7-9 and TRBJ2-7; 10 nucleotides line up with TRBD2. The CDR3 contains 17 residues. V was clipped by 7 bases and J by 5 bases; unmatched bases: 17. Per germline, CDR1 SEHNR and CDR2 FQNEAQ (reference sequence). This CDR3 is CASTGAYLAGEMDEQYF. CDR3 bases: TGTGCCAGCACCGGTGCCTATCTAGCGGGAGAGATGGACGAGCAGTACTTC.

V is TRBV6-5 and J is TRBJ2-7, with TRBD1 as a possible D gene (5 bases). V was trimmed by 0 bases and J by 0 bases, leaving 12 bases between them. Germline CDR1 MNHEY, CDR2 SVGAGI. The CDR3 length is 16 residues. DNA for the CDR3: TGTGCCAGCAGTTACTCGGGGCGGTGGTCCTCCTACGAGCAGTACTTC. This translates into CASSYSGRWSSYEQYF.

This clone is labeled large (0.1 to 1%). The chain couples TRBV18 to TRBJ1-6, with D unclear. The CDR3 contains 16 residues. Trimming pared 1 base from V and 5 bases from J, leaving 12 bases between. Per the germline V gene, CDR1 is KGHSH and CDR2 is LQKENI. CDR3 protein: CASSPRFELDNSPLHF. The CDR3 DNA sequence: TGTGCCAGCTCACCACGGTTTGAGCTGGATAATTCACCCCTCCACTTT.